These 25 T cell receptor beta chains were all obtained from the same sample, sequenced in a study of cytomegalovirus exposure and HLA in healthy donors. Researchers ran the PCR with 60 Vbeta and 13 Jbeta primers. Produced via immunoSEQ multiplex PCR; TCRdb's table is partial and in-frame only. The data hold roughly 220,000 clones, with around 85% observed a single time. The sequenced material came from PBMCs. These receptors were collected from a man aged 50 to 59 in good health and CMV-seronegative.

The chain carries TRBV28 and TRBJ1-6, with 7 bases fitting TRBD1. CDR1 is MDHEN, CDR2 SYDVKM, per germline. The CDR3 has 12 residues. The trim removed 5 bases at V and 13 bases at J, leaving 5 bases unmatched. The CDR3 DNA reads as TGTGCCAGCAGTACTCCGACAGGGCCCCTCCACTTT. It codes for CASSTPTGPLHF.

The chain has TRBV9 and TRBJ1-3, with 7 nucleotides matching TRBD1. The length of the CDR3 is 15 residues. Trimming removed 6 bases from V and 2 bases from J; junction bases left unmatched: 8. Germline CDR1 reads SGDLS; CDR2 reads YYNGEE. CDR3 DNA: TGTGCCAGCACTGGAGCCGGGACAGCTGGAAACACCATATATTTT. Translating gives CASTGAGTAGNTIYF.

This chain links TRBV19 with TRBJ2-6; D perhaps matches TRBD1 (5 bases). This CDR3 spans 16 amino acids. CDR1 LNHDA and CDR2 SQIVND come from the germline V gene (reference sequence). V was clipped by 5 bases and J by 0 bases, with 11 bases between them. CDR3 amino acids: CASSPRQRSGANVLTF. As DNA, the CDR3 is TGTGCCAGTAGTCCCCGACAGCGCTCTGGGGCCAACGTCCTGACTTTC.

V and J are TRBV18 and TRBJ2-5, with D perhaps matching TRBD1 (6 bases). The V and J ends lost 6 bases and 4 bases respectively, with 12 bases between them. Germline V gene sequence: CDR1 KGHSH, CDR2 LQKENI. The CDR3 is 13 amino acids. CDR3 bases: TGTGCCAGCTCCCCGCGCAGGGGAGAGACCCAGTACTTC. This sequence encodes CASSPRRGETQYF.

The chain has TRBV28 and TRBJ2-7, with 10 bases fitting TRBD1. Germline loops: CDR1 MDHEN, CDR2 SYDVKM. The CDR3 is 14 amino acids. V was pared by 4 bases and J by 7 bases, with 7 bases of the junction left unmatched. Here the CDR3 reads CASSSTDRGGEQYF. In DNA form, the CDR3 reads TGTGCCAGCAGTTCGACGGACAGGGGGGGGGAGCAGTACTTC.

As regards this clone: Other DNA sequences in the sample encode the same CDR3. V gene TRBV4-1 combines with J gene TRBJ1-1, with TRBD1 identical over 8 bases. The CDR3 runs 17 residues. Germline V gene lookup returns CDR1 MGHRA and CDR2 YSYEKL. V gave up 3 bases and J gave up 3 bases; unmatched junction bases: 12. In DNA form, the CDR3 reads TGCGCCAGCAGCCAGTCGGGGCAGGGGGCAGGTGACACTGAAGCTTTCTTT. This translates into CASSQSGQGAGDTEAFF.

The chain links TRBV7-9 to TRBJ2-2; D not resolved. This CDR3 is 15 amino acids long. V gave up 0 bases and J gave up 6 bases, with 11 bases separating them. Germline lookup yields CDR1 SEHNR and CDR2 FQNEAQ (reference sequence). The CDR3 sequence is CASSLAVTGPGELFF. CDR3 bases: TGTGCCAGCAGCTTAGCGGTCACGGGTCCCGGGGAGCTGTTTTTT.

V usage is TRBV19 and J usage is TRBJ2-5; D possibly corresponds to TRBD1 (6 bases). CDR1 is LNHDA and CDR2 is SQIVND in the germline V gene (reference sequence). The CDR3 length is 16 residues. Trimming stripped 3 bases from V and 2 bases from J, with 16 bases between. The CDR3 reads CASSISPGQQQETQYF. CDR3 in DNA: TGTGCCAGTAGTATCTCCCCGGGACAACAACAAGAGACCCAGTACTTC.

The rearrangement uses TRBV5-1 and TRBJ2-1, with D hard to call. The CDR3 is made up of 15 amino acids. The germline gives CDR1 SGHRS, CDR2 YFSETQ. Trimming left V 0 bases short and J 3 bases short, with 10 bases between. The CDR3 nucleotides read TGCGCCAGCAGCTTGGAACGGGTATACTACAATGAGCAGTTCTTC. This sequence encodes CASSLERVYYNEQFF.

The V gene is TRBV28, the J gene TRBJ1-2; D remains ambiguous. CDR3 length: 12 amino acids. From germline, CDR1 is MDHEN and CDR2 SYDVKM. V lost 4 bases and J lost 4, with 7 bases in between. This chain's CDR3 is CASSSVGYGYTF. The CDR3, as DNA: TGTGCCAGCAGTTCGGTTGGCTATGGCTACACCTTC.

This chain joins TRBV9 and TRBJ1-4; 7 bases align to TRBD1. This CDR3 contains 14 residues. V lost 4 bases, J lost 5 bases, and 5 bases stayed unmatched. Germline V gene lookup returns CDR1 SGDLS and CDR2 YYNGEE. The CDR3, as DNA: TGTGCCAGCAGCATGGGACAGCCGAATGAAAAACTGTTTTTT. This encodes CASSMGQPNEKLFF.

The chain has TRBV7-9 and TRBJ2-6, with no clear D. Per the germline V gene, CDR1 is SEHNR and CDR2 is FQNEAQ (reference sequence). Trimming removed 4 bases at V and 2 bases at J, with 9 bases between. CDR3 size: 15 residues. In DNA form, the CDR3 reads TGTGCCAGCAGCTCCCAGGTGGCTGGGGCCAACGTCCTGACTTTC. Translation: CASSSQVAGANVLTF. Full variable domain (remainder filled in from reference TRBV7-9 and TRBJ2-6): DTGVSQNPRHKITKRGQNVTFRCDPISEHNRLYWYRQTLGQGPEFLTYFQNEAQLEKSRLLSDRFSAERPKGSFSTLEIQRTEQGDSAMYLCASSSQVAGANVLTFGAGSRLTVL.

The genes are TRBV7-9 and TRBJ2-7, with 7 bases fitting TRBD1. This CDR3 is 15 amino acids long. Germline V gives CDR1 SEHNR, CDR2 FQNEAQ (reference sequence). The ends lost 5 bases at V and 3 bases at J; junction bases unmatched: 10. CDR3 loop: CASSRTGPVSYEQYF. CDR3 DNA: TGTGCCAGCAGCCGGACAGGCCCGGTTAGCTACGAGCAGTACTTC.

The rearrangement uses TRBV19 and TRBJ2-7, with TRBD2 matching 10 bases. The V gene end was trimmed by 3 bases and the J gene end by 1 base; junction bases not matched to a gene: 3. Germline CDR1 LNHDA, CDR2 SQIVND (reference sequence). The CDR3 contains 15 residues. The CDR3 spells CASSILAGVSYEQYF. Written as DNA, the CDR3 is TGTGCCAGTAGTATCCTAGCGGGAGTTTCCTACGAGCAGTACTTC.

The chain joins TRBV5-8 to TRBJ1-4; tentative D call: TRBD1 (6 bases). The CDR3 is 17 residues long. Germline CDR1 and CDR2: SGHTS and YDEGEE. V was cut by 0 bases and J by 0 bases, with 12 bases left in between. The CDR3 reads CASSLVAGVATNEKLFF. The CDR3 coding sequence is TGTGCCAGCAGCTTGGTTGCAGGGGTTGCAACTAATGAAAAACTGTTTTTT.

The chain combines TRBV11-2 with TRBJ2-1; D is possibly TRBD2 (6 bases). This CDR3 contains 15 residues. Trimming removed 6 bases from V and 9 bases from J, with 21 bases in between. Germline loops: CDR1 SGHAT, CDR2 FQNNGV. The CDR3 is CASSQETLANGEQFF. In DNA, the CDR3 is TGTGCCAGCAGTCAGGAGACACTAGCCAACGGTGAGCAGTTCTTC.

The chain recombines TRBV5-6 with TRBJ1-2; TRBD1 might be the D (6 bases). Germline assignment: CDR1 SGHDT and CDR2 YYEEEE. This CDR3 region has 15 residues. V shed 3 bases and J shed 2 bases, with 14 bases lying between them. The CDR3 sequence is CASSWGGGPNYGYTF. DNA for the CDR3: TGTGCCAGCAGCTGGGGGGGCGGACCGAACTATGGCTACACCTTC.

The gene calls are TRBV11-3 and TRBJ1-6, with 7 positions matching TRBD1. V shed 5 bases and J 5 bases; nucleotides not matched to a gene: 12. There are 17 residues in the CDR3. CDR1 and CDR2 from the germline V gene are SGHNT and YENEEA. CDR3 region: CASSPDFPGGHNSPLHF. The CDR3 bases are TGTGCCAGCAGCCCCGACTTTCCAGGGGGACATAATTCACCCCTCCACTTT.

The gene calls are TRBV10-2 and TRBJ2-7; weak D call: TRBD1 (6 bases). Trimming took 5 bases from V and 4 from J, leaving 12 bases between them. Looked up from germline, CDR1 is WSHSY and CDR2 is SAAADI. The CDR3 extends over 13 amino acids. CDR3 loop: CASSQGRPYEQYF. In nucleotides, the CDR3 is TGCGCCAGCAGTCAGGGGCGGCCTTACGAGCAGTACTTC.

V gene TRBV7-8 combines with J gene TRBJ1-1, with TRBD1 as a possible D gene (6 bases). CDR1 and CDR2 (germline): SGHVS, FQNEAQ. The CDR3 spans 15 residues. V lost 2 bases and J lost 3, with 13 bases in between. The CDR3 protein is CASSLRDRSYTEAFF. CDR3 in DNA: TGTGCCAGCAGCTTAAGAGACAGGTCGTACACTGAAGCTTTCTTT.

This clone is a singleton in its sample. The chain combines TRBV14 with TRBJ2-1; the match to TRBD2 covers 9 bases. V was clipped by 1 base and J by 5 bases; unmatched bases: 6. In germline, CDR1 is SGHDN, CDR2 FVKESK. The CDR3 contains 16 residues. The CDR3 DNA sequence: TGTGCCAGCAGCCAAGTTAGCGGGAGCATAGACAATGAGCAGTTCTTC. This encodes CASSQVSGSIDNEQFF.

The V call is TRBV10-3, the J call TRBJ2-3; D might be TRBD2 (7 bases). The V gene lost 6 bases and the J gene lost 0 bases, with 16 bases spanning the gap. The CDR3 extends over 16 amino acids. Germline V gene data show CDR1 as ENHRY and CDR2 as SYGVKD. The CDR3 DNA is TGTGCCATCAGCCTGTGGGGGGGGGCTAGCACAGATACGCAGTATTTT. Translated, it gives CAISLWGGASTDTQYF.

The genes are TRBV27 and TRBJ2-5; 12 bases map to TRBD2. The CDR3 is made up of 19 amino acids. V lost 5 bases and J lost 5; bases outside the gene matches: 18. CDR1 is MNHEY and CDR2 is SMNVEV in the germline V gene (reference sequence). The CDR3 is CASSVTGRLAGVSGETQYF. The CDR3 nucleotides read TGTGCCAGCAGTGTGACGGGCAGACTAGCGGGAGTATCTGGGGAGACCCAGTACTTC.

There are a few counts of this clone. The chain employs TRBV29-1 and TRBJ2-7; 9 nucleotides line up with TRBD1. The V and J ends lost 8 bases and 2 bases, in that order; junction bases with no gene match: 10. CDR1 and CDR2 (germline): SQVTM, ANQGSEA. This CDR3 is built from 14 residues. CDR3 bases: TGCAGCACATATACAGGACAGGGGACCTACGAGCAGTACTTC. It yields the protein CSTYTGQGTYEQYF.

V gene TRBV18 combines with J gene TRBJ1-1; unclear D gene. CDR3 size: 13 residues. The germline V gene encodes CDR1 KGHSH and CDR2 LQKENI. Trimming cost V 0 bases and J 6 bases, with 8 bases left between them. Written as DNA, the CDR3 is TGTGCCAGCTCACCACCGGAGGTCCCTGAAGCTTTCTTT. It yields the protein CASSPPEVPEAFF. The full variable domain, completed using reference TRBV18 and TRBJ1-1, is NAGVMQNPRHLVRRRGQEARLRCSPMKGHSHVYWYRQLPEEGLKFMVYLQKENIIDESGMPKERFSAEFPKEGPSILRIQQVVRGDSAAYFCASSPPEVPEAFFGQGTRLTVV.